The TCR beta chain described here comes from a study of response to subunit inactivated influenza vaccine. Study-wide findings and caveats: Only a handful of new T cells, the authors suggested, are recruited with each seasonal influenza vaccination.

A remark on this clonotype: Its antigen remains unidentified.

Using its own MiXCR run on the RT-PCR reads, TCRdb lists one record per CDR3 protein. The data show about 650,000 distinct CDR3 sequences, 12% to 15% seen once. The CDR3 is made up of 15 amino acids. V was cut by 5 bases and J by 7 bases, with 18 bases left in between. The germline CDR1 and CDR2 sequences are SGHTA and FQGNSA. This TCR came from a man aged 50 to 60 who received an inactivated influenza vaccine. This rearrangement joins TRBV7-2 to TRBJ2-1, with D possibly called TRBD1 or TRBD2 (5 bases each). Sequencing was performed on PBMCs from blood, taken around two weeks before vaccination. The CDR3 loop is CASSIDLRGVNEQFF. The DNA for the CDR3 is TGTGCCAGCAGCATAGACCTTAGAGGGGTGAATGAGCAGTTCTTC. The variable domain in full, completed from reference TRBV7-2 and TRBJ2-1, reads GAGVSQSPSNKVTEKGKDVELRCDPISGHTALYWYRQSLGQGLEFLIYFQGNSAPDKSGLPSDRFSAERTGGSVSTLTIQRTQQEDSAVYLCASSIDLRGVNEQFFGPGTRLTVL.